This T cell receptor beta chain was sequenced in a study of cytomegalovirus exposure and HLA in healthy donors (dated by TCRdb to the late 2010s). Regarding the research as a whole: An earlier analysis of some 550 of the donors reported about 250 Gb of sequence data and 120 million or so unique TCR beta sequences from approximately 180 million T cells. In the later analysis, no new phenotypic data were used to find candidate immune exposures; instead, reliance was placed on TCR beta sequences and their occurrence across donors. All discovery cohort repertoires had been generated on a single sequencing platform. Roughly 290 gigabases of sequencing data and about 92 million unique TCR sequences made up an early release that covered approximately 700 HLA-typed donors. To predict cytomegalovirus infection status, the study combined high-throughput TCR immunosequencing, statistical association of individual TCRs with disease status, and machine learning. Donor age, sex, ethnicity and CMV serostatus were compiled alongside the repertoire data. In a later analysis, previously published TCR beta repertoires from about 670 donors were re-analyzed and high-resolution HLA genotyping was added so that TCR occurrence patterns could be studied. Four to six DR-DQ haplotypes were handled as single units for association and clustering, since linkage in the cohort was strong. A separate validation cohort of approximately 130 different subjects was used in addition to the approximately 700-subject first cohort. The genetic ancestry cluster associated with self-reported Caucasian donors included 81% of the roughly 360 genotyped donors. To decide whether each TCR beta V gene segment behaved as functional or pseudogenic, an earlier analysis of several hundred of the donors relied on high-throughput TCR beta sequencing. Typing coverage varied by locus: roughly 620-640 donors for A, B, C, DRB1 and DQB1; more than 500 for DQA1; around 610 for DPA1; under 490 for DPB1. Class I and class II HLA loci were covered by the typing at four-digit resolution. Across approximately 400 genotyped donors of the cohort, an average of about 240,000 unique TCR beta nucleotide sequences per donor were sequenced, and roughly a sixth of those sequences were non-productive. A later genetic analysis used genome-wide SNP genotypes for about 60% of the roughly 670 donors, treating that subset as a discovery cohort. The aim of the study was to test whether cataloging public T cell receptors could identify signatures of past pathogen exposure. The study profiled the T cell repertoires of about 720 subjects by immunosequencing and related them to cytomegalovirus serostatus. Broad study findings and their caveats: A later analysis reported that several top co-occurrence clusters appeared linked to parvovirus B19, influenza, CMV and Epstein-Barr virus. Linkage disequilibrium might explain the correlated functional status among segregating V segments, but an unknown experimental factor could not be ruled out. Broadly in line with IMGT annotations, most TCR beta V segments showed up in productive rearrangements about 87% or about 30% of the time in an earlier analysis of 450 to 600 of the donors. Presence/absence analyses assumed roughly uniform sequencing depth across donors, an assumption that may not hold. In the study, around 160 TCR beta chains were listed as associated with cytomegalovirus. A few of the identified cytomegalovirus-associated TCR beta chains were confirmed in vitro to be specific for cytomegalovirus antigens. A later analysis associated 15,000 to 20,000 TCR beta sequences with specific HLA alleles at a false discovery rate of 0.05. A cluster of highly shared sequence variants was judged likely to be a technical artifact of the sequencing pipeline. In a later analysis, TCR association rates were found to vary across HLA loci, with the most associated TCRs seen for DRB1 alleles and the fewest for HLA-C alleles. In a later genetic analysis, fewer N-insertions in productive TCRs were reported among donors in an Asian-associated ancestry cluster than the approximately 670-donor mean. A later analysis found that HLA-associated TCR beta chains were more clonally expanded and had lower generation probabilities than equally common non-associated chains. In a later analysis, most CMV-associated TCR beta chains were found to appear HLA-restricted, with HLA associations seemingly driven largely by CMV exposure. The authors suggested that the approach could potentially be extended to other disease states and immunological phenotypes. In both the original and validation cohorts, the classifier was reported to diagnose cytomegalovirus status with high specificity and sensitivity. Some IMGT-functional V segments, including TRBV6-2 and TRBV6-3, could not be told apart with the 87-base-pair reads, so those segments were excluded. Most TCR sequences were seen in very few donors, while some public TCRs were found in many individuals. CMV serostatus was the only immune exposure information available for the cohort. In this cohort, only TCR beta chains were sequenced, and detectable features were limited by the absence of alpha or paired-chain data. Because some donors lacked HLA typing at each locus, the association tests relied only on the typed subset. Roughly 17 rarely observed V segments, including chromosome 9 orphons, were excluded from the earlier analysis of about 600 of the donors because counts were too low. V-gene and J-gene trimming of TCR beta chains was associated with a missense DCLRE1C variant in a later genetic analysis, and the association was replicated in an independent cohort. A further reported finding was that TCR beta sequences accurately predicted the HLA-A and HLA-B alleles for most subjects in the first cohort. Assigning TCR associations to individual alleles was difficult when HLA alleles, especially DR and DQ, strongly co-occurred.

Note on this clone: This receptor's antigen is unknown. No much larger clone is present one base from it, and per-base qualities are unavailable.

Libraries were prepared through the immunoSEQ multiplex PCR assay. For the multiplex PCR, a mixture combining 60 forward primers for TCR Vbeta segments and 13 reverse primers for TCR Jbeta segments was used. A multiplex PCR assay on genomic DNA amplified the CDR3 region of rearranged TCR beta genes. The amplified TCR beta libraries were sequenced on the Illumina HiSeq System as 87-base-pair reads. Per the authors' processing: A later analysis tallied roughly 78 million unique TCR beta chains across the 666 repertoires, and 10 million to 11 million of those chains were shared by two or more donors. To remove PCR and sequencing errors, raw reads were error-corrected and collapsed into unique sequences using a nearest-neighbor algorithm that merged closely related sequences. V, D and J gene segments were assigned by aligning CDR3 sequences to IMGT reference sequences. For a sequence to be retained, a match of at least six nucleotides to both a V gene segment and a J gene segment was required. A rearrangement was called productive if the CDR3 had no stop codons and remained in frame with V and J, and every other rearrangement was called non-productive. CDR3 was defined according to IMGT convention as the region running from the second conserved V-encoded cysteine to the conserved J-encoded phenylalanine. Sequences without an unambiguous match to a single V gene segment were excluded from the earlier analysis of approximately 600 of the donors. In an earlier analysis of around 600 of the donors, V segments were called functional above 56.7% productive rearrangements and were called segregating when the between-donor standard deviation exceeded 5%. To diagnose cytomegalovirus status from the catalog of TCR beta chain sequences, a statistical classification framework was built. In a later analysis, V and J genes were assigned by comparing TCR nucleotide sequences against IMGT/GENE-DB human TR gene sequences. In a later analysis, CDR3 sequences and most-parsimonious VDJ recombination scenarios were assigned using the TCRdist pipeline. In a later analysis, each TCR beta chain was defined by its CDR3 amino acid sequence together with its V-gene family, and reads lacking a unique V-gene family were excluded. A later analysis removed several hundred highly shared, low-generation-probability nucleotide sequences to deal with suspected cross-contamination and a sequencing artifact. In a later analysis, a clonal expansion index for each public chain was calculated from normalized within-repertoire ranks of inferred template counts. In a later analysis, generation probabilities were computed using a VDJ recombination model fitted to out-of-frame rearrangements, and the results were checked against IGoR. A later analysis scored TCR-TCR, TCR-HLA and TCR-CMV co-occurrence with hypergeometric tests, applying a repertoire-size bias correction to TCR pairs. In a later analysis, false discovery rates were estimated by permuting HLA or CMV assignments 20 times. A later analysis grouped co-occurring TCRs with DBSCAN, adding TCRdist sequence similarity when clustering within HLA-allele-positive subsets. Repertoires with fewer than 30,000 or more than 120,000 public chains were left out of co-occurrence clustering, as were five repertoires with anomalous nucleotide sharing. TCRdb mirrors the immuneACCESS table, restricted to in-frame sequences. Some clones are absent from its copies; in checked studies, under half trace to an unresolved V gene, and the reason for the others is unknown. Clonal size and the V and J genes are those of that table, whereas D and trimming came from the DNA. For this sample there are 72,000 or so clones; about 61% appear just once. In total, the top ten clones hold roughly 3% of the sample.

The CDR3 spans 13 residues, from the cysteine through the phenylalanine. The CDR3 DNA has 39 bases and is translated from base 1. CDR1 and CDR2, per the germline V gene, are MDHEN and SYDVKM. V was cut back by 6 bases and J by 6 bases, leaving a gap of 12 bases between them. The cohort comprised 710 or so healthy bone marrow donors. Cohort members were all nominally healthy when sampled, although unrecorded immune exposures were likely present. The donor tested CMV seronegative and was one of the 352 seronegative cohort members. A peripheral blood sample was provided by each donor, and peripheral blood mononuclear cells were used for TCR beta sequencing. Genomic DNA extraction from the blood cell samples was performed with the Qiagen DNeasy Blood Extraction Kit.

The source of this sequence is a woman between 45 and 65 years old in good health and CMV-seronegative. The V gene is TRBV28 and the J gene is TRBJ2-4; the D region possibly corresponds to TRBD1 (5 bases align). The material sequenced was PBMCs. The DNA sequence reads TGTGCCAGCAGAGGGGCTTCAATAAACATTCAGTACTTC. Translated, this is CASRGASINIQYF.